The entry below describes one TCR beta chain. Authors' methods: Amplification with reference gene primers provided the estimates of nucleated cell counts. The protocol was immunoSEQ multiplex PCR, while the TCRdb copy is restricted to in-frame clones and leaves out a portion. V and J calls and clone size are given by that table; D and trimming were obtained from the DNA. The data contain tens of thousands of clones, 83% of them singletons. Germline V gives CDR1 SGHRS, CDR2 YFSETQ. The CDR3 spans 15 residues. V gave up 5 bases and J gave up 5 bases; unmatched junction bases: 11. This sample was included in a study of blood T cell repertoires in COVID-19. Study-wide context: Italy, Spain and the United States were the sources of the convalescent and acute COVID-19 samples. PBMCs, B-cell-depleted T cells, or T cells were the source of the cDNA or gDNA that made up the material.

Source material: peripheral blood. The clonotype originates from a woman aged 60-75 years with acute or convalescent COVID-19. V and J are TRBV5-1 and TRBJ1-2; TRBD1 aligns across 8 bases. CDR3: CASRDSAGGVYGYTF. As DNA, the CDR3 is TGCGCCAGCAGGGATTCGGCAGGGGGCGTATATGGCTACACCTTC.